What follows describes a single T cell receptor beta chain. The data were taken from a study of blood T cell repertoires in COVID-19. At the level of the study: Donors in the United States, Italy and Spain gave samples during acute or convalescent COVID-19. Nucleic acid was either cDNA or gDNA, and it came from T cells, B-cell-depleted T cells, or PBMCs.

The CDR3 is 15 amino acids. The ends lost 5 bases at V and 8 bases at J; junction bases unmatched: 12. Germline V gene data show CDR1 as SGHTA and CDR2 as FQGNSA. Data came from immunoSEQ multiplex PCR; TCRdb stores just in-frame clones and leaves some out. The table records 150,000 or so clones, over 60% of them present only once. The receptor comes from a woman aged 80 or over with active or convalescent COVID-19. Sequencing was done on a sample of peripheral blood. The J gene is TRBJ1-2, the V gene TRBV7-2, with 9 bases fitting TRBD1. Written as DNA, the CDR3 is TGTGCCAGCAGCCCCAGATGGGACAGGGTAGGAGGCTACACCTTC. It translates to CASSPRWDRVGGYTF. Together with reference TRBV7-2 and TRBJ1-2, the CDR3 gives the full variable domain: GAGVSQSPSNKVTEKGKDVELRCDPISGHTALYWYRQSLGQGLEFLIYFQGNSAPDKSGLPSDRFSAERTGGSVSTLTIQRTQQEDSAVYLCASSPRWDRVGGYTFGSGTRLTVV.